This T cell receptor beta chain was sequenced for a study of T cells in Graves' hyperthyroidism and ophthalmopathy. Overall study: Peripheral blood draws took place at initial diagnosis, ahead of any treatment. Whole-study results and caveats: It was a median approximately 6 months before onset that the model predicted ophthalmopathy. Ophthalmopathy was told apart from stable hyperthyroidism by a 13 V-J model.

Concerning this clonotype: Its antigen is not identified. This CDR3 is missing its conserved last phenylalanine or tryptophan, likely due to a read error.

Each diagnosis drew on symptoms, thyroxine, TRAb, thyroid ultrasound and orbital computed tomography findings. Amplified TCR beta CDR3 regions came from RNA transcripts. The primer set for the first-round RT-PCR of the TCR CDR3 was HTBI. TCRdb re-called the multiplex PCR reads through MiXCR, storing one row per CDR3 protein. The sample includes roughly 290,000 distinct CDR3 sequences, approximately 15% of them seen just once. The CDR3 has 16 residues. Germline V gene lookup returns CDR1 SGHRS and CDR2 YFSETQ. V was clipped by 2 bases and J by 0 bases, with 14 bases between them. The TCR comes from a woman between 55 and 75 years old with Graves' ophthalmopathy. The V call is TRBV5-1, the J call TRBJ1-1; weak D call: TRBD1 (6 bases). The sample was blood. Written as DNA, the CDR3 is TGCGCCAGCAGCTTCGCTGGGCAGGGGATGAACACTGAAGCTTTCCTT. Protein sequence: CASSFAGQGMNTEAFL.